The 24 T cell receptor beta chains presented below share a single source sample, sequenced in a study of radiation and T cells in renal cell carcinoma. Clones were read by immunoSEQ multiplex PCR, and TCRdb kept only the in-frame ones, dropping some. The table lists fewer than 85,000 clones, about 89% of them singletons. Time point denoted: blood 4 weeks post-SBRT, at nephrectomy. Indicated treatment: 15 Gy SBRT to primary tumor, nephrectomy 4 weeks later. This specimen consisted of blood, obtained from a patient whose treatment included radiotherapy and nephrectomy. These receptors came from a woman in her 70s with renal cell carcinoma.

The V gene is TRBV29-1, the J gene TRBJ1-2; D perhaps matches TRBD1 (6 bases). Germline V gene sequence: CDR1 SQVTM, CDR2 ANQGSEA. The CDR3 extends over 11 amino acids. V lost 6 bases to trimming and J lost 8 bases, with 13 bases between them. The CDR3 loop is CSVQGNSGYTF. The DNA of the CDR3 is TGCAGCGTACAGGGCAATAGCGGCTACACCTTC.

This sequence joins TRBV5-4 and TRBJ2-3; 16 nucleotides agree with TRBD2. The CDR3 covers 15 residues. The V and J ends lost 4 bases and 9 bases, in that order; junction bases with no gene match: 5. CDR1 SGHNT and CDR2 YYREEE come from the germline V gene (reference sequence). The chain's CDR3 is CASSPGLAGGPTQYF. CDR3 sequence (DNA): TGTGCCAGCAGCCCGGGACTAGCGGGGGGGCCGACGCAGTATTTT.

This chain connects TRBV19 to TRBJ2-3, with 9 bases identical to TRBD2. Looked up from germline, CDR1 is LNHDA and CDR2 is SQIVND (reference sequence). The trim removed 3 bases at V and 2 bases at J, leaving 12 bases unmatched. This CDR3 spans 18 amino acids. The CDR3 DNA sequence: TGTGCCAGTAGTATCGCCAGCGGGGGGCCGATTACCACAGATACGCAGTATTTT. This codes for CASSIASGGPITTDTQYF.

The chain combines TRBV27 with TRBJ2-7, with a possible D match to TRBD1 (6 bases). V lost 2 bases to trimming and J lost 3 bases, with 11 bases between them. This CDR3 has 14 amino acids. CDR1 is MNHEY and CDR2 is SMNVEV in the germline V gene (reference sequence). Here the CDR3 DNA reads TGTGCCAGCAGTTTAAGAAGGGGGATCTACGAGCAGTACTTC. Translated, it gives CASSLRRGIYEQYF.

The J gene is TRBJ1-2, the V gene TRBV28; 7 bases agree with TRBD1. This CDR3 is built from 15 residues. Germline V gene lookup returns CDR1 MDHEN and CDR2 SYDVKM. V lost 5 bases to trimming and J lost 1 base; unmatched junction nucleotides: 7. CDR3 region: CASSPGTVLNYGYTF. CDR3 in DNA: TGTGCCAGCAGTCCCGGGACAGTTCTTAACTATGGCTACACCTTC.

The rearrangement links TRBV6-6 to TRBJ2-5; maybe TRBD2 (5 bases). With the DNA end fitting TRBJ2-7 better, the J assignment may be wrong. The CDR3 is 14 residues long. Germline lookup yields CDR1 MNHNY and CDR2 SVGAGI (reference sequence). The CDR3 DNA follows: TGTGCCAGCAGTTATAAGGCTAGCCCTCTCGAGCAGTACTTC. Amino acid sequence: CASSYKASPLEQYF.

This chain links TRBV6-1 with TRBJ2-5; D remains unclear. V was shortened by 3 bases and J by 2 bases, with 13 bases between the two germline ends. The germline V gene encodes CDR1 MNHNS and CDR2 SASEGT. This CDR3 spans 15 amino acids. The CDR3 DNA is TGTGCCAGCAGTGACTCGCGCGCGCTACAAGAGACCCAGTACTTC. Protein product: CASSDSRALQETQYF.

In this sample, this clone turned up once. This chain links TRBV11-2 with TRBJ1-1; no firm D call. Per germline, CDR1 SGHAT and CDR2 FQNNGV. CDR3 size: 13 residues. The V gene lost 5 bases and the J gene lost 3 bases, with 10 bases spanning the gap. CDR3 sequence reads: CASSLRSDTEAFF. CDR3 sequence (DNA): TGTGCCAGCAGCCTAAGATCCGACACTGAAGCTTTCTTT. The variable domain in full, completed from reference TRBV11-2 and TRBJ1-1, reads EAGVAQSPRYKIIEKRQSVAFWCNPISGHATLYWYQQILGQGPKLLIQFQNNGVVDDSQLPKDRFSAERLKGVDSTLKIQPAKLEDSAVYLCASSLRSDTEAFFGQGTRLTVV.

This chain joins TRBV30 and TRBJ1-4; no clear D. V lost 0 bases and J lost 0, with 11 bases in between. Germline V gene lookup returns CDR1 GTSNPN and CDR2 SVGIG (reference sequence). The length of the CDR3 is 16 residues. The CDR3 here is CAWSVPLPATNEKLFF. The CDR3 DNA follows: TGTGCCTGGAGTGTCCCCCTTCCAGCAACTAATGAAAAACTGTTTTTT.

The DNA for the CDR3 is TGTGCCAGCATAAACGGCAACACCGGGGAGCTGTTTTTT. Its protein is CASINGNTGELFF. The chain links TRBV2 to TRBJ2-2; unclear D gene. The length of the CDR3 is 13 residues. The germline gives CDR1 SNHLY, CDR2 FYNNEI. Trimming removed 7 bases at V and 2 bases at J, with 8 bases between.

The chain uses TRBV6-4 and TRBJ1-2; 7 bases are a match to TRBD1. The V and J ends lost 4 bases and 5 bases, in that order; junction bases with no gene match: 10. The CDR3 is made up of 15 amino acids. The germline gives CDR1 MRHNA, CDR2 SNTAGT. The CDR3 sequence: CASSAAQGGRYGYTF. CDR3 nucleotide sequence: TGTGCCAGCAGTGCAGCGCAGGGGGGACGGTATGGCTACACCTTC.

The CDR3 region is CASSTQGQGYNEQFF. In DNA form, the CDR3 reads TGTGCCAGCAGCACACAGGGACAGGGATACAATGAGCAGTTCTTC. This sequence joins TRBV5-5 and TRBJ2-1, with TRBD1 matching 9 bases. The CDR3 totals 15 residues. In germline, CDR1 is SGHKS, CDR2 YYEKEE (reference sequence). V trimming: 4 bases; J trimming: 4 bases; junction bases outside the gene matches: 6.

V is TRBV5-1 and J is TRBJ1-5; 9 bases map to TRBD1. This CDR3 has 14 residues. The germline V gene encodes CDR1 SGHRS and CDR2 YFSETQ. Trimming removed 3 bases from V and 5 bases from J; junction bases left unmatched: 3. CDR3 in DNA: TGCGCCAGCAGCTGGGGACAGGGCGATCAGCCCCAGCATTTT. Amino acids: CASSWGQGDQPQHF.

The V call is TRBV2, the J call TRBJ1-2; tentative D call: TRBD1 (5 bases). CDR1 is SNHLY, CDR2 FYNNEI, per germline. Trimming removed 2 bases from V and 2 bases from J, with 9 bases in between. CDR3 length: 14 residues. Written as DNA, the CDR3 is TGTGCCAGCAGTGAAAGGGGCGGCAACTATGGCTACACCTTC. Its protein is CASSERGGNYGYTF.

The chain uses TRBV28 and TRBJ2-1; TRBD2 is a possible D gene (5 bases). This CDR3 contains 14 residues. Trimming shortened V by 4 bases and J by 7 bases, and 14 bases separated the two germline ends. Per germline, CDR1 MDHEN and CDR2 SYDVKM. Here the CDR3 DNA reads TGTGCCAGCAGTTCCCCTCCACCGGGAAATGAGCAGTTCTTC. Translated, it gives CASSSPPPGNEQFF.

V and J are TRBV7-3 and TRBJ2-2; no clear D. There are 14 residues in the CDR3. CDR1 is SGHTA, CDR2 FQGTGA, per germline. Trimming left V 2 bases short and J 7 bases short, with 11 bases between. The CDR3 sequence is CASSLGPSIGELFF. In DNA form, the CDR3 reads TGTGCCAGCAGCTTAGGACCGAGCATCGGGGAGCTGTTTTTT.

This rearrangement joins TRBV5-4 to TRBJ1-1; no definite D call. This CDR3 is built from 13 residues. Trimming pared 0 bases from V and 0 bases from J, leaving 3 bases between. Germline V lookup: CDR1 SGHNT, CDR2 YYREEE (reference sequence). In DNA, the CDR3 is TGTGCCAGCAGCTTGGTAGTGAACACTGAAGCTTTCTTT. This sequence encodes CASSLVVNTEAFF.

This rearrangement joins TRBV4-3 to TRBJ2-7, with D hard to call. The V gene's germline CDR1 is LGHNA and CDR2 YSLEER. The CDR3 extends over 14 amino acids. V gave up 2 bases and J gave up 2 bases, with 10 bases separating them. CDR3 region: CASSQSRVTYEQYF. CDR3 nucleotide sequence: TGCGCCAGCAGCCAAAGCCGGGTAACCTACGAGCAGTACTTC.

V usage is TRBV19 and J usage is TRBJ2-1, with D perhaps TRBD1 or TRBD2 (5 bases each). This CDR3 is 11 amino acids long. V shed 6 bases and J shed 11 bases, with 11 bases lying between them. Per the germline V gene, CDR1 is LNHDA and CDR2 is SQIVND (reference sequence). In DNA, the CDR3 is TGTGCCAGTAGCGAGGGGAGACAGCAGTTCTTC. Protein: CASSEGRQQFF. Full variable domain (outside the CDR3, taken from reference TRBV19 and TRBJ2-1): DGGITQSPKYLFRKEGQNVTLSCEQNLNHDAMYWYRQDPGQGLRLIYYSQIVNDFQKGDIAEGYSVSREKKESFPLTVTSAQKNPTAFYLCASSEGRQQFFGPGTRLTVL.

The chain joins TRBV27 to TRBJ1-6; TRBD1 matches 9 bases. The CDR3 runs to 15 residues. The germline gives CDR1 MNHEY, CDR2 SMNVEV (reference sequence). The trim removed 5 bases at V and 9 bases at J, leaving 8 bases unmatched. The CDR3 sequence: CASSAYRGQGSPLHF. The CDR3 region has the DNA TGTGCCAGCAGTGCCTACAGGGGGCAGGGTTCACCCCTCCACTTT.

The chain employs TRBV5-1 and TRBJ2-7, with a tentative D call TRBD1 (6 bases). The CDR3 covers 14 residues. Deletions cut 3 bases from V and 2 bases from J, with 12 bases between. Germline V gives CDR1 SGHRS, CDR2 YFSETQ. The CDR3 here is CASSSRTEAYEQYF. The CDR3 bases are TGCGCCAGCAGCTCTCGGACAGAAGCCTACGAGCAGTACTTC. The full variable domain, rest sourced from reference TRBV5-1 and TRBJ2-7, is KAGVTQTPRYLIKTRGQQVTLSCSPISGHRSVSWYQQTPGQGLQFLFEYFSETQRNKGNFPGRFSGRQFSNSRSEMNVSTLELGDSALYLCASSSRTEAYEQYFGPGTRLTVT.

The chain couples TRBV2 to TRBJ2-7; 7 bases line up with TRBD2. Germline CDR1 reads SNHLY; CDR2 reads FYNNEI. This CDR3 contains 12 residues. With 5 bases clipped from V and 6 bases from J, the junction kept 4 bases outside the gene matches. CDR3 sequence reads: CASSLGGAEQYF. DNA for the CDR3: TGTGCCAGCAGTCTGGGAGGGGCCGAGCAGTACTTC.

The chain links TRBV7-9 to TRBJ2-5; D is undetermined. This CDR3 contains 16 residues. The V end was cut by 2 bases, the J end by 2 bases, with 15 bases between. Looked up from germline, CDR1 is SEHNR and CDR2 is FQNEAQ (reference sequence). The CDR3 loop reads CASSLRFQTGQETQYF. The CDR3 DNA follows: TGTGCCAGCAGCTTAAGGTTCCAGACCGGTCAAGAGACCCAGTACTTC.

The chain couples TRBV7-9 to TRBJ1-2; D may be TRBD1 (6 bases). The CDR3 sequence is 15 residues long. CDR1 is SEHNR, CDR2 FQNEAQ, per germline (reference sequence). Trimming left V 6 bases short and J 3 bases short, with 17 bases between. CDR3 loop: CASRIIQGLYYGYTF. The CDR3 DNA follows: TGTGCCAGCAGGATCATACAGGGCCTTTACTATGGCTACACCTTC.